The T cell receptor beta chain under discussion was sequenced for a study of T cells after posttransplantation cyclophosphamide. Study results and caveats: Tissue-infiltrating T cells from skin or gut overlapped little with blood T cells. Donor CD8+ memory clones often dominated recipient blood repertoires at later times. Recipient CMV seropositivity and CMV reactivation strongly tracked TRB clonality.

On the day of bone marrow donation, the related graft donor provided peripheral blood. Data came from immunoSEQ multiplex PCR; TCRdb stores just in-frame clones and leaves some out. The data contain approximately 56,000 clones, under 95% of them singletons. The trim removed 8 bases at V and 3 bases at J, leaving 10 bases unmatched. This CDR3 comprises 14 residues. From germline, CDR1 is LNHDA and CDR2 SQIVND (reference sequence). This clone was found once. What it recognizes is unknown. This TCR came from a woman in her twenties or thirties in good health and a related stem cell transplant donor. The chain uses TRBV19 and TRBJ2-7, with 7 bases that match TRBD2. Sequencing input: PBMCs. For the CDR3, the DNA is TGTGCCAGTGCATGGGGCGCGGGGGACTACGAGCAGTACTTC. Protein sequence: CASAWGAGDYEQYF.